Sequencing of this TCR beta chain was carried out in a study of T-cell reconstitution after alpha-beta-depleted transplantation in children. Study results and caveats: Several hundred expanded graft clones reportedly supplied alpha-beta T cells about two months after transplant. Some patients' high day-60 TCRbeta diversity was attributed to recipient cells surviving conditioning. When one year had passed after transplant, most T-cell counts and diversity came from newly produced T cells.

Unique molecular identifiers were incorporated when the TCRbeta library was constructed. TCRdb reprocessed the PCR reads via MiXCR and lists one record per CDR3 protein. The table lists about 420,000 distinct CDR3 sequences, roughly 16% of them singletons. The CDR3 extends over 15 amino acids. The ends were cut back, 4 bases at V and 6 bases at J, with 13 bases in the middle. Looked up from germline, CDR1 is ENHRY and CDR2 is SYGVKD. Notes on this clonotype: Its antigen remains unknown.

Specimen: PBMCs, mostly from graft donor cells, collected 360 days after TCRalphabeta/CD19-depleted stem cell transplant. The TCR originated in a boy under three years old who had a stem cell transplant for Wiskott-Aldrich syndrome, so the T cells may come from the graft donor. The gene calls are TRBV10-3 and TRBJ1-6; TRBD1 is a possible D gene (6 bases). Here the CDR3 reads CAISGTVLPNSPLHF. CDR3 in DNA: TGTGCCATCAGTGGGACAGTCTTGCCTAATTCACCCCTCCACTTT.